One and the same sample provided the 7 T cell receptor beta chains below, sequenced in a study of graft-versus-host responses after intestinal transplantation. The data were produced by immunoSEQ multiplex PCR, yet TCRdb's version contains in-frame clones alone and is incomplete. The sample has tens of thousands of clones, 80% to 85% seen once; the top ten hold roughly 3.6%. The specimen was PBMCs, collected 1,000 to 1,200 days after transplant. The receptors come from a human patient who received an intestinal transplant, so some T cells may come from the graft donor.

This chain links TRBV28 with TRBJ1-2, with D possibly matching TRBD1 (5 bases). Trimming shortened V by 4 bases and J by 1 base, and 10 bases separated the two germline ends. The CDR3 loop spans 14 amino acids. Germline V gives CDR1 MDHEN, CDR2 SYDVKM. The CDR3 nucleotides read TGTGCCAGCAGTTCCACTGGGGGTAACTATGGCTACACCTTC. Translating gives CASSSTGGNYGYTF.

The chain recombines TRBV30 with TRBJ2-3, with 9 bases fitting TRBD1. The CDR3 runs to 14 residues. Germline V CDR1 and CDR2: GTSNPN, SVGIG (reference sequence). The V gene end was trimmed by 4 bases and the J gene end by 2 bases; junction bases not matched to a gene: 4. DNA for the CDR3: TGTGCCTGGACACAGGGGGCTTTCACAGATACGCAGTATTTT. It translates to CAWTQGAFTDTQYF.

The chain carries TRBV19 and TRBJ2-3; 16 bases fit TRBD2. The CDR3 loop spans 16 amino acids. Germline lookup yields CDR1 LNHDA and CDR2 SQIVND (reference sequence). Unmatched junction bases numbered 6, after V lost 7 bases and J lost 5 bases. In nucleotides, the CDR3 is TGTGCCAGTACCCCGGGACTAGCGGGGGGGCTAGATACGCAGTATTTT. This gives the protein CASTPGLAGGLDTQYF.

This rearrangement joins TRBV4-1 to TRBJ1-4; no definite D call. The CDR3 extends over 14 amino acids. V was pared by 4 bases and J by 6 bases, with 12 bases between. The germline CDR1 and CDR2 sequences are MGHRA and YSYEKL. CDR3 loop: CASSRIPDDEKLFF. The CDR3, as DNA: TGCGCCAGCAGCCGGATACCGGACGATGAAAAACTGTTTTTT.

V is TRBV5-4 and J is TRBJ2-3; D might be TRBD2 (6 bases). Germline CDR1 reads SGHNT; CDR2 reads YYREEE (reference sequence). The CDR3 runs 15 residues. V lost 4 bases and J 2 bases, leaving 14 bases between the germline ends. Here the CDR3 DNA reads TGTGCCAGCAGCCAACTAGCCGGGGCCACAGATACGCAGTATTTT. This codes for CASSQLAGATDTQYF. The full variable domain, in which reference TRBV5-4 and TRBJ2-3 provide the parts outside the CDR3, is ETGVTQSPTHLIKTRGQQVTLRCSSQSGHNTVSWYQQALGQGPQFIFQYYREEENGRGNFPPRFSGLQFPNYSSELNVNALELDDSALYLCASSQLAGATDTQYFGPGTRLTVL.

The rearrangement uses TRBV6-1 and TRBJ2-7; 7 bases line up with TRBD2. J was trimmed by 1 base and V by 4 bases; bases with no gene match: 4. Germline V CDR1 and CDR2: MNHNS, SASEGT. CDR3 length: 14 residues. The CDR3 sequence: CASSGLAESYEQYF. Written as DNA, the CDR3 is TGTGCCAGCAGTGGACTAGCAGAGTCCTACGAGCAGTACTTC.

The CDR3 is CASSPQGTGYTF. The CDR3 coding sequence is TGCGCCAGCAGCCCGCAGGGAACTGGCTACACCTTC. V and J are TRBV5-1 and TRBJ1-2; maybe TRBD1 (5 bases). The CDR3 length is 12 residues. Germline V gene lookup returns CDR1 SGHRS and CDR2 YFSETQ. Trimming removed 4 bases at V and 7 bases at J, with 11 bases between.